This TCR beta chain was found in a study of blood T cell repertoires in COVID-19. Germline V gene data show CDR1 as SGHTA and CDR2 as FQGNSA. The germline V and J ends were trimmed by 3 bases and 5 bases, with 12 bases remaining between them. The CDR3 has 14 amino acids. TCRdb keeps only in-frame clones here, not all; method: immunoSEQ multiplex PCR. The sample consists of some 130,000 clones, around 86% of them appearing once. The sequence was obtained from a man aged 50-60 years who had recovered from COVID-19. This chain uses TRBV7-2 with TRBJ2-3; D ambiguous. Sequenced material: PBMCs or T cells enriched from blood (not recorded which). This CDR3 is CASSFQISGDTQYF. The CDR3 nucleotides are TGTGCCAGCAGCTTCCAAATCAGTGGAGATACGCAGTATTTT.